The 16 T cell receptor beta chains given below trace back to one sample, sequenced in a study of cytomegalovirus exposure and HLA in healthy donors. The PCR contained 60 Vbeta and 13 Jbeta primers. Using immunoSEQ multiplex PCR, the repertoire was profiled, and TCRdb retains in-frame clones only, with some absent. The sample yields over 100,000 clones, around 73% seen once. Sequenced sample: PBMCs. The source is a female donor in good health and CMV-seronegative.

Worth noting for this clone: A junction end diverges from the germline sequence, so it may reflect a read error. The chain carries TRBV7-8 and TRBJ2-3; TRBD2 matches at 7 bases. The V gene's germline CDR1 is SGHVS and CDR2 FQNEAQ. CDR3 length equals 15 residues. CDR3 DNA: TGTGCCAGCAGCCTCCAGCGGGACCCCACATATACGCAGTATTTT. Its protein product is CASSLQRDPTYTQYF.

The chain carries TRBV5-4 and TRBJ2-4; D might be TRBD1 (6 bases). Trimming left V 5 bases short and J 8 bases short, with 14 bases between. The CDR3 has 13 residues. The germline V gene has CDR1 SGHNT and CDR2 YYREEE (reference sequence). CDR3 sequence: CASSSTGQDIQYF. The DNA for the CDR3 is TGTGCCAGCAGTTCTACAGGGCAGGACATTCAGTACTTC.

This clone was observed once. Other DNA sequences of this sample code for an identical CDR3. The chain uses TRBV7-2 and TRBJ1-2, with 7 bases that match TRBD1. The germline V gene has CDR1 SGHTA and CDR2 FQGNSA. V shed 1 base, J shed 0 bases, and the junction held 2 bases outside the gene matches. The CDR3 totals 15 residues. The CDR3, as DNA: TGTGCCAGCAGCTTAGGGCAGGGGGCTAACTATGGCTACACCTTC. It translates to CASSLGQGANYGYTF.

This CDR3 is CASSPSLGAETQYF. The CDR3 nucleotides read TGTGCCAGCAGCCCTTCCCTGGGGGCGGAGACCCAGTACTTC. The genes are TRBV5-4 and TRBJ2-5; D may be TRBD1 (6 bases). The germline CDR1 and CDR2 sequences are SGHNT and YYREEE (reference sequence). The CDR3 extends over 14 amino acids. V lost 4 bases, J lost 5 bases, and 15 bases lay in between. Using reference TRBV5-4 and TRBJ2-5 for the parts outside the CDR3, the full variable domain is ETGVTQSPTHLIKTRGQQVTLRCSSQSGHNTVSWYQQALGQGPQFIFQYYREEENGRGNFPPRFSGLQFPNYSSELNVNALELDDSALYLCASSPSLGAETQYFGPGTRLLVL.

This clone was seen just once. A read error may explain this, as a much larger clone is one base away. This chain links TRBV6-5 with TRBJ2-7; 10 positions agree with TRBD1. The ends lost 2 bases at V and 2 bases at J; junction bases unmatched: 0. Germline CDR1 reads MNHEY; CDR2 reads SVGAGI. The CDR3 loop spans 14 amino acids. The CDR3 coding sequence is TGTGCCAGCAGTTACGGGACAGGGGCCTACGAGCAGTACTTC. Translated, it gives CASSYGTGAYEQYF.

V and J are TRBV19 and TRBJ2-5; D unclear. CDR1 and CDR2 from the germline V gene are LNHDA and SQIVND (reference sequence). The CDR3 has 14 residues. V gave up 5 bases and J gave up 0 bases, with 10 bases separating them. CDR3 coding DNA: TGTGCCAGTAGTCCCCAGTTGTACCAAGAGACCCAGTACTTC. Its protein is CASSPQLYQETQYF.

The V call is TRBV9, the J call TRBJ2-6; 8 nucleotides align to TRBD1. Trimming cost V 3 bases and J 0 bases; bases outside gene matches: 5. Per the germline V gene, CDR1 is SGDLS and CDR2 is YYNGEE. This CDR3 region has 17 residues. CDR3: CASSAWTGSSGANVLTF. The CDR3 DNA reads as TGTGCCAGCAGCGCCTGGACAGGGAGCTCTGGGGCCAACGTCCTGACTTTC. Drawing the rest from reference TRBV9 and TRBJ2-6, the complete variable domain is DSGVTQTPKHLITATGQRVTLRCSPRSGDLSVYWYQQSLDQGLQFLIQYYNGEERAKGNILERFSAQQFPDLHSELNLSSLELGDSALYFCASSAWTGSSGANVLTFGAGSRLTVL.

V gene TRBV28 combines with J gene TRBJ1-2; 7 nucleotides line up with TRBD1. The CDR3 is 15 amino acids. Germline CDR1 is MDHEN and CDR2 is SYDVKM. Losses at the gene ends were 7 bases for V and 5 bases for J; bases not matched to a gene: 13. The CDR3 is CASIPHRGVWYGYTF. CDR3 DNA: TGTGCCAGCATTCCACACAGGGGTGTGTGGTATGGCTACACCTTC.

There are a few counts of this clone. This chain links TRBV7-9 with TRBJ1-4, with no clear D. This CDR3 spans 15 amino acids. The ends were cut back, 2 bases at V and 5 bases at J, with 12 bases in the middle. Germline assignment: CDR1 SEHNR and CDR2 FQNEAQ (reference sequence). The CDR3 loop is CASSLRRIPNEKLFF. The CDR3 nucleotides are TGTGCCAGCAGCTTAAGGAGGATTCCAAATGAAAAACTGTTTTTT.

The chain combines TRBV28 with TRBJ2-7, with D tentatively TRBD1 (6 bases). V was clipped by 6 bases and J by 3 bases, with 12 bases between them. Germline CDR1 reads MDHEN; CDR2 reads SYDVKM. This CDR3 comprises 13 residues. CDR3 sequence reads: CASSPGTHYEQYF. CDR3 nucleotide sequence: TGTGCCAGCAGCCCCGGGACACACTACGAGCAGTACTTC.

The chain uses TRBV4-3 and TRBJ2-7; the D gene is possibly TRBD1 (6 bases). Trimming shortened V by 0 bases and J by 0 bases, and 9 bases separated the two germline ends. The length of the CDR3 is 15 residues. Germline-derived CDR1 and CDR2 are LGHNA and YSLEER. CDR3 protein: CASSQDQGISYEQYF. DNA for the CDR3: TGCGCCAGCAGCCAAGATCAGGGGATCTCCTACGAGCAGTACTTC.

The rearrangement links TRBV7-2 to TRBJ2-1; TRBD2 aligns across 10 bases. The CDR3 has 14 residues. Germline CDR1 reads SGHTA; CDR2 reads FQGNSA. The J segment lost 7 bases and the V segment lost 5 bases, leaving 5 bases of the junction unmatched. The CDR3 loop reads CASSPSGSRNEQFF. CDR3 DNA: TGTGCCAGCAGCCCTAGCGGGAGTCGAAATGAGCAGTTCTTC.

The J gene is TRBJ2-2, the V gene TRBV9; D remains ambiguous. The CDR3 is made up of 14 amino acids. Germline V lookup: CDR1 SGDLS, CDR2 YYNGEE. V lost 6 bases, J lost 4 bases, and 13 bases lay in between. DNA for the CDR3: TGTGCCAGCACCTCAACGGTAACCACCGGGGAGCTGTTTTTT. Its translation: CASTSTVTTGELFF.

V and J are TRBV19 and TRBJ2-2, with 10 bases matching TRBD2. There are 17 residues in the CDR3. J lost 1 base, V lost 7 bases, and 9 bases had no gene match. From germline, CDR1 is LNHDA and CDR2 SQIVND (reference sequence). The CDR3 bases are TGTGCCAGTACCCACTGGGGACTAGCGAAGAACACCGGGGAGCTGTTTTTT. This gives the protein CASTHWGLAKNTGELFF.

The chain links TRBV7-9 to TRBJ1-5; the match to TRBD1 covers 8 bases. Germline CDR1 is SEHNR and CDR2 is FQNEAQ (reference sequence). The junction had 5 bases not matched to a gene; V was cut back by 5 bases and J by 2 bases. This CDR3 is 15 amino acids long. The CDR3 coding sequence is TGTGCCAGCAGCCCACAGGGGGGGGGCAATCAGCCCCAGCATTTT. Its translation: CASSPQGGGNQPQHF.

This clone was found a few times. The chain is built from TRBV11-2 and TRBJ2-7; D is possibly TRBD1 (6 bases). Germline V lookup: CDR1 SGHAT, CDR2 FQNNGV. The CDR3 length is 16 residues. V was cut by 4 bases and J by 0 bases, with 16 bases left in between. CDR3 in amino acids: CASSSTGMLTSYEQYF. The CDR3 nucleotides are TGTGCCAGCAGCTCGACAGGAATGTTAACCTCCTACGAGCAGTACTTC. Complete variable domain (other parts from reference TRBV11-2 and TRBJ2-7): EAGVAQSPRYKIIEKRQSVAFWCNPISGHATLYWYQQILGQGPKLLIQFQNNGVVDDSQLPKDRFSAERLKGVDSTLKIQPAKLEDSAVYLCASSSTGMLTSYEQYFGPGTRLTVT.